This T cell receptor beta chain was observed in a study of blood T cell repertoires in COVID-19. Across the whole study: There were acute and convalescent COVID-19 samples, and they came from the United States, Italy and Spain.

The V and J ends lost 0 bases and 7 bases respectively, with 7 bases between them. In germline, CDR1 is ENHRY, CDR2 SYGVKD. The CDR3 has 13 residues. Original processing notes: Researchers report that nucleated cell counts were estimated from reference gene primer amplification. The table came from immunoSEQ multiplex PCR; TCRdb's copy has only in-frame clones and leaves some out. V, J and clone size are those of that table, while D and trimming were read from the DNA. The sample lists roughly 200,000 clones; around 82% were seen once. Sequenced material: peripheral blood. The sequence was collected from a man aged 35-49 years with active or convalescent COVID-19. The chain uses TRBV10-3 and TRBJ1-5; D uncertain. The CDR3 protein is CAISESPGQPQHF. CDR3 nucleotide sequence: TGTGCCATCAGTGAGTCCCCGGGACAGCCCCAGCATTTT.